The T cell receptor (beta chain) described here comes from a study of regulatory T cells in long-lasting Graves disease. Building the TCR beta libraries relied on iRepertoire HTBI primers, and CDR3 regions underwent Arm-PCR. TCRdb recomputed calls from the multiplex PCR reads with MiXCR, one row per CDR3 protein. The sample contains 350,000 to 550,000 distinct CDR3 sequences, roughly 15% of which appear only once. This clonotype was recorded many times. Germline CDR1 is SEHNR and CDR2 is FQNEAQ (reference sequence). With 8 bases clipped from V and 6 bases from J, the junction kept 15 bases outside the gene matches. The CDR3 runs to 15 residues. Time point specified: newly diagnosed GD, antithyroid drugs for less than 3 months. The authors made the TCR library using RNA they extracted from PBMCs. The sample was also reused in another study, on T cells in Graves' hyperthyroidism and ophthalmopathy. That study adds: Graves' hyperthyroidism was deemed stable given no ophthalmopathy progression within 18 months. Diagnoses used clinical symptoms, serum thyroxine and TRAb, thyroid ultrasound and orbital computed tomography.

This rearrangement joins TRBV7-9 to TRBJ2-7, with 8 positions matching TRBD2. The sequencing used peripheral blood mononuclear cells (PBMCs), collected at new diagnosis, from a patient treated with antithyroid drugs. The receptor was isolated from a woman aged 18-30 years with Graves disease. The CDR3 nucleotides read TGTGCCAGCTCGGACTCACTAGCGGCGGGAGCCGAGCAGTACTTC. Residues: CASSDSLAAGAEQYF.